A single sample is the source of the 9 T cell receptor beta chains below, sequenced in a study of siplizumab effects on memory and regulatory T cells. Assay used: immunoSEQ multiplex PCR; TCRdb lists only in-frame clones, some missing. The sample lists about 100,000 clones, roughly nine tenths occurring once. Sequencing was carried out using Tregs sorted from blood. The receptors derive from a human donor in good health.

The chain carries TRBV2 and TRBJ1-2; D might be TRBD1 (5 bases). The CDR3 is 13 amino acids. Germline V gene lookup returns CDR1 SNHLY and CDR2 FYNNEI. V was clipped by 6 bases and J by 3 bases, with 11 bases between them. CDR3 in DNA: TGTGCCAGCAGAGAGGGGTTATACTATGGCTACACCTTC. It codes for CASREGLYYGYTF.

CDR3 region: CASSSVGYEQYF. In nucleotides, the CDR3 is TGTGCCAGCAGTTCGGTGGGTTACGAGCAGTACTTC. This chain connects TRBV6-5 to TRBJ2-7; D remains ambiguous. Germline CDR1 MNHEY, CDR2 SVGAGI. CDR3 length: 12 residues. The V and J ends lost 4 bases and 4 bases respectively, with 8 bases between them.

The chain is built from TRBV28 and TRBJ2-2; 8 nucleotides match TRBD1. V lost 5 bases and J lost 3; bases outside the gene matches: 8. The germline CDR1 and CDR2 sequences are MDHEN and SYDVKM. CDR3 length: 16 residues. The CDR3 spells CASSPSGQGHTGELFF. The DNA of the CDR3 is TGTGCCAGCAGTCCTTCAGGACAGGGTCACACCGGGGAGCTGTTTTTT.

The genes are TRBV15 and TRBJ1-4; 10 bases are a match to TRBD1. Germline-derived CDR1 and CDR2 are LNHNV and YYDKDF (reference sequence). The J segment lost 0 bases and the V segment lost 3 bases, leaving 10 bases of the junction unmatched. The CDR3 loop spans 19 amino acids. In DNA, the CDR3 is TGTGCCACCAGCAGTGAGGGACAGGGGTTATTTGCAACTAATGAAAAACTGTTTTTT. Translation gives CATSSEGQGLFATNEKLFF. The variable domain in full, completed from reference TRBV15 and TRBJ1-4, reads DAMVIQNPRYQVTQFGKPVTLSCSQTLNHNVMYWYQQKSSQAPKLLFHYYDKDFNNEADTPDNFQSRRPNTSFCFLDIRSPGLGDTAMYLCATSSEGQGLFATNEKLFFGSGTQLSVL.

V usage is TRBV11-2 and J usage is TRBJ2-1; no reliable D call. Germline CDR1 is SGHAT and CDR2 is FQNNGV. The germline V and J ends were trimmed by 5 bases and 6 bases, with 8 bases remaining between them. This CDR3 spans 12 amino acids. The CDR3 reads CASSHVTNEQFF. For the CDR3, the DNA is TGTGCCAGCAGCCACGTCACCAATGAGCAGTTCTTC.

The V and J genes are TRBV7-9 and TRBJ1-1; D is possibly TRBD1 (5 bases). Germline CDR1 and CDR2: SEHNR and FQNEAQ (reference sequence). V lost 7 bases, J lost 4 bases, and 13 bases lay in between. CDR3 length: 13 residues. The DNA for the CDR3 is TGTGCCAGCACCTCATTCGGGGGCACTGAAGCTTTCTTT. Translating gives CASTSFGGTEAFF. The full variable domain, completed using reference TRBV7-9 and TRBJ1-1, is DTGVSQNPRHKITKRGQNVTFRCDPISEHNRLYWYRQTLGQGPEFLTYFQNEAQLEKSRLLSDRFSAERPKGSFSTLEIQRTEQGDSAMYLCASTSFGGTEAFFGQGTRLTVV.

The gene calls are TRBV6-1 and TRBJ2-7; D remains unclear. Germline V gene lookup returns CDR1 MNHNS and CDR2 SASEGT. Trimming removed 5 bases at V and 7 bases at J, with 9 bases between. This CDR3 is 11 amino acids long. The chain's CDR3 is CASSRVGEQYF. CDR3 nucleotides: TGTGCCAGCAGTAGGGTCGGGGAGCAGTACTTC.

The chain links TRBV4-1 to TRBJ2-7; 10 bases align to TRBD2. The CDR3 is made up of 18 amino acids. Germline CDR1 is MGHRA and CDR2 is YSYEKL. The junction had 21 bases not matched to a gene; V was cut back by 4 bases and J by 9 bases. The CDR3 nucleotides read TGCGCCAGCAGCCCCCTCCCTTATCTAGCGGGAGAAACGGGTGGGCAGTACTTC. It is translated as CASSPLPYLAGETGGQYF.

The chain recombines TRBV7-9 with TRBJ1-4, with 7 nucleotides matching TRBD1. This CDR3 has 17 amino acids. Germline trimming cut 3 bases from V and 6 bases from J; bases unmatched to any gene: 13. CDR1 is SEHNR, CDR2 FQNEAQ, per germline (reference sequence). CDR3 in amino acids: CASSFPVAGGRDEKLFF. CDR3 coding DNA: TGTGCCAGCAGCTTTCCCGTGGCAGGGGGTAGGGATGAAAAACTGTTTTTT.